The present entry profiles one T cell receptor beta chain with its context. Clones were sequenced by immunoSEQ multiplex PCR, and TCRdb holds only the in-frame ones, with some missing. Here the sample spans approximately 140,000 clones, over 85% being singletons. V shed 2 bases and J shed 6 bases, with 11 bases lying between them. This CDR3 is 14 amino acids long. Germline V gene data show CDR1 as MNHEY and CDR2 as SVGAGI. The record originates from a study of control samples from healthy donors and cancer patients. V usage is TRBV6-5 and J usage is TRBJ2-1; tentative D call: TRBD1 (7 bases). This TCR derives from a man aged 50 to 60 with head and neck cancer. The sequenced material came from PBMCs. CDR3: CASSYAGGLNEQFF. The CDR3 bases are TGTGCCAGCAGTTACGCAGGGGGACTCAATGAGCAGTTCTTC.